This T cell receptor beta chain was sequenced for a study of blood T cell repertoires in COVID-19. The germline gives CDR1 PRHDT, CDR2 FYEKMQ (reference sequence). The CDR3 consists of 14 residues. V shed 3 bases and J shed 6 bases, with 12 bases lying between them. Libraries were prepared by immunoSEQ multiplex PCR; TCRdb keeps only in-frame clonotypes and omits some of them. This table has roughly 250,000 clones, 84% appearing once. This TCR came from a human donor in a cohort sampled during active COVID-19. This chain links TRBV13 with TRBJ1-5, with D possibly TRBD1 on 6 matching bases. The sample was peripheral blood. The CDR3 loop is CASSFQGLSQPQHF. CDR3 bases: TGTGCCAGCAGCTTCCAGGGGTTGAGTCAGCCCCAGCATTTT.